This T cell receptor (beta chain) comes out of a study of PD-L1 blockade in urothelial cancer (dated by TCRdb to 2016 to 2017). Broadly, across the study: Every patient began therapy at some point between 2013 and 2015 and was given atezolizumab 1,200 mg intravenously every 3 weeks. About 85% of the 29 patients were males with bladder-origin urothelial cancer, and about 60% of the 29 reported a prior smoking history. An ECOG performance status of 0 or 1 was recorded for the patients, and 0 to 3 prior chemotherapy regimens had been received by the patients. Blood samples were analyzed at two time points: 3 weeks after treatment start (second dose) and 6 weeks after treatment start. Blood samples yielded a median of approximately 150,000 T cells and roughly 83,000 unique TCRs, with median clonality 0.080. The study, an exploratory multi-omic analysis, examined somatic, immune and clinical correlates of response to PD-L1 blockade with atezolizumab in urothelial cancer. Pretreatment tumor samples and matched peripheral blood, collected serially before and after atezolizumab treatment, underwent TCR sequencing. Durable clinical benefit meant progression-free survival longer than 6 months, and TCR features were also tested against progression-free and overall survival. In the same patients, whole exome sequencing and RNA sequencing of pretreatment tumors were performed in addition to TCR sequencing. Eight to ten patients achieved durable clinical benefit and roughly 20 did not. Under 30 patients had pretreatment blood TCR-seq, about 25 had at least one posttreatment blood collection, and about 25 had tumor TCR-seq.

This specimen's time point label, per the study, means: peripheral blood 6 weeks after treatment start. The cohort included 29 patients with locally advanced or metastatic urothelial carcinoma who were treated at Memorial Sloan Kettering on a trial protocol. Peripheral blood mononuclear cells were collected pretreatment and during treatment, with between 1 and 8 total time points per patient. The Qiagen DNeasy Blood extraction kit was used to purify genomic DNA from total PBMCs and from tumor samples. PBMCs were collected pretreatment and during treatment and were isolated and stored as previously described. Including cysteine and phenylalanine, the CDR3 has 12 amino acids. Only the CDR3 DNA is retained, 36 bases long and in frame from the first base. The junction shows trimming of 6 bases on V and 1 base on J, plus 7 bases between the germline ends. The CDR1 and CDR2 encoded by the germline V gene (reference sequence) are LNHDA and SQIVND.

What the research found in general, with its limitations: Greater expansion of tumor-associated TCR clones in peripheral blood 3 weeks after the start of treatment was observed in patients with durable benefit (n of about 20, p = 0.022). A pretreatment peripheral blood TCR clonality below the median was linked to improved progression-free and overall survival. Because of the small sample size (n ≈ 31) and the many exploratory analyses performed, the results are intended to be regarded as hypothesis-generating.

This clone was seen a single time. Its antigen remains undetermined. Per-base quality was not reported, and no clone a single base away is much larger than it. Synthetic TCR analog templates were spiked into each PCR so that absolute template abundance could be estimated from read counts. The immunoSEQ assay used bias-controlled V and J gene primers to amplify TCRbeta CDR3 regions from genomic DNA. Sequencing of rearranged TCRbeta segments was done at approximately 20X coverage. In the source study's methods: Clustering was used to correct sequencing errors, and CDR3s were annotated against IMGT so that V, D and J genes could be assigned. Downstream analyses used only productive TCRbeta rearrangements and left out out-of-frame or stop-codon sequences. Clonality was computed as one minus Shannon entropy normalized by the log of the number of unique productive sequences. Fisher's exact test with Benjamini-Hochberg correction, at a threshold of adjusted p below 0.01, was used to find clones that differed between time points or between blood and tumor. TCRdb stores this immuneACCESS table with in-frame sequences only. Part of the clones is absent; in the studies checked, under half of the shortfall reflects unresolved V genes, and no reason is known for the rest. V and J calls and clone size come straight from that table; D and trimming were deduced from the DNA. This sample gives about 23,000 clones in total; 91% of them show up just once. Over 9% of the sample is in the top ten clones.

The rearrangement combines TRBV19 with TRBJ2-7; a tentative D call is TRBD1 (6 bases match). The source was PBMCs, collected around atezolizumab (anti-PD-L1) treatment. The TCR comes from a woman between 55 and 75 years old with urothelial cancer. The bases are TGTGCCAGTAGCACAGGGTCCTACGAGCAGTACTTC. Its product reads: CASSTGSYEQYF.